This TCR beta chain was sequenced for a study of blood T cell repertoires in COVID-19. Study-level information: The samples span acute and convalescent COVID-19 from the United States, Italy and Spain. The cDNA or gDNA used as material had been derived from T cells, B-cell-depleted T cells, or PBMCs.

Authors' data handling: Reference gene primers were amplified, and this amplification served to estimate nucleated cell counts. TCRdb's copy holds only in-frame clones and misses some; the assay was immunoSEQ multiplex PCR. Clonal size and the V and J genes are those of that table, whereas D and trimming came from the DNA. The table records around 100,000 clones, more than 75% of them present only once. Germline loops: CDR1 SGDLS, CDR2 YYNGEE. The CDR3 sequence is 14 residues long. The germline V and J ends were trimmed by 0 bases and 7 bases, with 8 bases remaining between them. The sequenced sample was peripheral blood. This chain connects TRBV9 to TRBJ1-6; D perhaps matches TRBD1 (5 bases). This TCR came from a human donor in a cohort sampled during active COVID-19. Here the CDR3 DNA reads TGTGCCAGCAGCGTAGGCAGGGTCAATTCACCCCTCCACTTT. It is translated as CASSVGRVNSPLHF. Full variable domain (missing parts from reference TRBV9 and TRBJ1-6): DSGVTQTPKHLITATGQRVTLRCSPRSGDLSVYWYQQSLDQGLQFLIQYYNGEERAKGNILERFSAQQFPDLHSELNLSSLELGDSALYFCASSVGRVNSPLHFGNGTRLTVT.